Sequencing of this T cell receptor (beta chain) was carried out in a study of Ad26.COV2.S vaccination and SARS-CoV-2 variants. Across the whole study: Donor allocation was to the COV1001 Ad26.COV2.S trial arm. Intramuscularly, Ad26.COV2.S was given either once or twice, 56 days apart.

V shed 7 bases, J shed 7 bases, and the junction held 11 bases outside the gene matches. Germline loops: CDR1 MNHEY, CDR2 SMNVEV (reference sequence). The CDR3 runs to 15 residues. The method was immunoSEQ multiplex PCR; TCRdb's version includes in-frame clones alone and lacks a portion of them. The repertoire includes 320,000 or so clones, about 90% of them detected once, and 4.5% to 5.5% sits in the top ten. As to treatment: some 20 received Ad26.COV2.S at low or high dose, single or two shots; about 5 received placebo; per-sample allocation not given. Sampling was done on day 63 after the first vaccine or placebo injection.

The specimen comprised peripheral blood, sampled in a trial of Ad26.COV2.S vaccine versus placebo. The sequence derives from a person between 18 and 65 years old who received the Ad26.COV2.S COVID-19 vaccine or a placebo. The V and J genes are TRBV27 and TRBJ2-2, with 8 bases identical to TRBD2. CDR3 nucleotide sequence: TGTGCCAGCACCCCACGGGGGGGGGCAGTCGGGGAGCTGTTTTTT. It yields the protein CASTPRGGAVGELFF.